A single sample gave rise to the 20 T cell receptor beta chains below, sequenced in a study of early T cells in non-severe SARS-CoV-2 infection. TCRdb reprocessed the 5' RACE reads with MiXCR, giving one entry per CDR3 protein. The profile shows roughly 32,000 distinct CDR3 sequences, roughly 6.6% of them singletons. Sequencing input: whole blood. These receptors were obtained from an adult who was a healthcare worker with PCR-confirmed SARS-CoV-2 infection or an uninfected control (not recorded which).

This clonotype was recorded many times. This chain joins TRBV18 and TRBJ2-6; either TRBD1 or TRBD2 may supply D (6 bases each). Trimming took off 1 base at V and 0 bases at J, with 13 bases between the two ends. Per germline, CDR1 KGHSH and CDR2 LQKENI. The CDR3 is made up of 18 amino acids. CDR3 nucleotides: TGTGCCAGCTCACCACTGGGGGGCTCAAACTCTGGGGCCAACGTCCTGACTTTC. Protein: CASSPLGGSNSGANVLTF. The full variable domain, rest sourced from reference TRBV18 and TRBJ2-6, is NAGVMQNPRHLVRRRGQEARLRCSPMKGHSHVYWYRQLPEEGLKFMVYLQKENIIDESGMPKERFSAEFPKEGPSILRIQQVVRGDSAAYFCASSPLGGSNSGANVLTFGAGSRLTVL.

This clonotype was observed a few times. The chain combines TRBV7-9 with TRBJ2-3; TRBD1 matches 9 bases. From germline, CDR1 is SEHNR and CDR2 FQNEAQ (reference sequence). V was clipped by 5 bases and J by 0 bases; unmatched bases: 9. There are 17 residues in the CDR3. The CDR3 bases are TGTGCCAGCAGCCCCCTGTCCGGGACAGGGAGCACAGATACGCAGTATTTT. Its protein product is CASSPLSGTGSTDTQYF.

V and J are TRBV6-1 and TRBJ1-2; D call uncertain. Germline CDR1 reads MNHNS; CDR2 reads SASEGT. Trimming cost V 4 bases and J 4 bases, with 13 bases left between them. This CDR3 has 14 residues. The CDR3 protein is CASSVRTAFYGYTF. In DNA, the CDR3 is TGTGCCAGCAGTGTTAGGACGGCGTTCTATGGCTACACCTTC.

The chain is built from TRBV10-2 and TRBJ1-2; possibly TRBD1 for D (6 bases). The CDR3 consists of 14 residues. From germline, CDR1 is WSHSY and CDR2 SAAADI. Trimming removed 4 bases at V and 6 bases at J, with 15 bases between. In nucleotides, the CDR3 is TGCGCCAGCAGTGCTGGAGGGGGGCGCGATGGCTACACCTTC. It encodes CASSAGGGRDGYTF.

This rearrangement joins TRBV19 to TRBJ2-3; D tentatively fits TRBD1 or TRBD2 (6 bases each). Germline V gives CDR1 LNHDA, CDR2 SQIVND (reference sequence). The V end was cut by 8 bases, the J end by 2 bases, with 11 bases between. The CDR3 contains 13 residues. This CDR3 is CASRGPNTDTQYF. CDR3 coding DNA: TGTGCCAGTCGGGGGCCCAACACAGATACGCAGTATTTT.

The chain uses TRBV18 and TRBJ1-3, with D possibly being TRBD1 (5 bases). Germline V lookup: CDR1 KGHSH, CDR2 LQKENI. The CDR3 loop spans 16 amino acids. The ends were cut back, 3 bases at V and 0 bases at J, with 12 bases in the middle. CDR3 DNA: TGTGCCAGCTCACCCGGGACGGGAGACTCTGGAAACACCATATATTTT. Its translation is CASSPGTGDSGNTIYF.

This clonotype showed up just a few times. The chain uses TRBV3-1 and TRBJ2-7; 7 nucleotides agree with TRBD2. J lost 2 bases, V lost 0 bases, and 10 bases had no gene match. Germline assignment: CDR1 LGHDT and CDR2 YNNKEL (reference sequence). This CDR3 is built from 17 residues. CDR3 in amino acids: CASSQEAGPLLAYEQYF. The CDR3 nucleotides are TGTGCCAGCAGCCAAGAAGCGGGACCCCTTTTAGCCTACGAGCAGTACTTC.

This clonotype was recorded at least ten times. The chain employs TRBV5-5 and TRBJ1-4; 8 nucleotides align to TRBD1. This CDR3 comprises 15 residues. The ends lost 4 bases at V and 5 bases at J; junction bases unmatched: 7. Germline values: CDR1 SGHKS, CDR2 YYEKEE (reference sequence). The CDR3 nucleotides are TGTGCCAGCAGCCCCCAGGGGGCTGGGAATGAAAAACTGTTTTTT. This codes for CASSPQGAGNEKLFF.

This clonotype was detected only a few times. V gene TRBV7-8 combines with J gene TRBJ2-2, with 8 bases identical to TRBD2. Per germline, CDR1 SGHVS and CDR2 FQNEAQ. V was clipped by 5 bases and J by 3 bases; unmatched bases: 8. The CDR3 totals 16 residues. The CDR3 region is CASSPGSGEDTGELFF. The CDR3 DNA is TGTGCCAGCAGCCCTGGTAGCGGGGAAGACACCGGGGAGCTGTTTTTT.

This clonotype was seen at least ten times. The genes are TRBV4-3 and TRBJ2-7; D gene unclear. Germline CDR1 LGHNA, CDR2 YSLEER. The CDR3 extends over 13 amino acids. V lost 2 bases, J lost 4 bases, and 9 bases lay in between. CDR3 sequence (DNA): TGCGCCAGCAGCCAACAAAGATTTTACGAGCAGTACTTC. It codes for CASSQQRFYEQYF.

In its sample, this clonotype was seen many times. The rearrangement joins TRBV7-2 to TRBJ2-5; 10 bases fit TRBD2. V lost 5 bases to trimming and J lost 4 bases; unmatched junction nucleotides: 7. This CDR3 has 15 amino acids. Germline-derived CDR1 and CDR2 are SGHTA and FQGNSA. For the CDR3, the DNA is TGTGCCAGCAGCGTCCAGCGGGGGGGAGGAGAGACCCAGTACTTC. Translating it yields CASSVQRGGGETQYF.

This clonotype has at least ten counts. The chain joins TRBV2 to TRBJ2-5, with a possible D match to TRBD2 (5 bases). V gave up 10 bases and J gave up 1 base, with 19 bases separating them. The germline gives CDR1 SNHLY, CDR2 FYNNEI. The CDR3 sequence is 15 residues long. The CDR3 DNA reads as TGTGCCAACCGACGCGCCCTAGCAACCCAAGAGACCCAGTACTTC. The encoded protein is CANRRALATQETQYF.

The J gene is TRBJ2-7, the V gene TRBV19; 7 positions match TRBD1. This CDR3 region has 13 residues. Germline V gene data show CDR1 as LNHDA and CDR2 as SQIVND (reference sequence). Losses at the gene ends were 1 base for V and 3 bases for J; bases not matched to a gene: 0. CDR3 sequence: CASSIGQGYEQYF. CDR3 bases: TGTGCCAGTAGTATAGGACAGGGCTACGAGCAGTACTTC.

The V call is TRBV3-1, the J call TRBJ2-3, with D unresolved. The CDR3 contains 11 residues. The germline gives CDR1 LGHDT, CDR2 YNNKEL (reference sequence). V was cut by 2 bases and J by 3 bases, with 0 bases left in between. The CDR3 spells CASSQTDTQYF. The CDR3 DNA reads TGTGCCAGCAGCCAAACAGATACGCAGTATTTT.

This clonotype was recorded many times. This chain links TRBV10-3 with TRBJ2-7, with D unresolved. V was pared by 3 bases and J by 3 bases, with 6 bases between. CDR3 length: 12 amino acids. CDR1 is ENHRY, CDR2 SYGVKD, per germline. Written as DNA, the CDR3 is TGTGCCATCAGTGAAGGAGACTACGAGCAGTACTTC. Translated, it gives CAISEGDYEQYF.

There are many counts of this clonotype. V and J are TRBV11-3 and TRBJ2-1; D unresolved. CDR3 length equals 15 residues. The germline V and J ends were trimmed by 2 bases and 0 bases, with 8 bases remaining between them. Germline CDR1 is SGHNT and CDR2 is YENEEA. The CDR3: CASSLWSPSYNEQFF. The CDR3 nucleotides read TGTGCCAGCAGCTTATGGTCCCCCTCCTACAATGAGCAGTTCTTC.

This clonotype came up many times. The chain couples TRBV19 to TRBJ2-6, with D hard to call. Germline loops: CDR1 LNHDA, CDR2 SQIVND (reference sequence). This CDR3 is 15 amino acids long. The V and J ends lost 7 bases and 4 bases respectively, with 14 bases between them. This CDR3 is CASMKMPEGANVLTF. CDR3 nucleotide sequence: TGTGCCAGTATGAAGATGCCGGAAGGGGCCAACGTCCTGACTTTC.

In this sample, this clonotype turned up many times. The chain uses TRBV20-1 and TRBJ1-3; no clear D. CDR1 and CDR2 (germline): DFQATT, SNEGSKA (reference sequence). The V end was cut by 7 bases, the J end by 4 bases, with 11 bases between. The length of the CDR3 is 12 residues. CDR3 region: CSVGGIGNTIYF. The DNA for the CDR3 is TGCAGTGTTGGTGGGATAGGAAACACCATATATTTT.

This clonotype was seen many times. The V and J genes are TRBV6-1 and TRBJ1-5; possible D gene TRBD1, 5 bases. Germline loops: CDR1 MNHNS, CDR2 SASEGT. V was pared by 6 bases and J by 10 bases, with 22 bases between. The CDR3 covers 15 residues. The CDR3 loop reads CASSVSRDASRPQHF. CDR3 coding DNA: TGTGCCAGCAGCGTTTCACGGGACGCCAGTCGACCCCAGCATTTT.

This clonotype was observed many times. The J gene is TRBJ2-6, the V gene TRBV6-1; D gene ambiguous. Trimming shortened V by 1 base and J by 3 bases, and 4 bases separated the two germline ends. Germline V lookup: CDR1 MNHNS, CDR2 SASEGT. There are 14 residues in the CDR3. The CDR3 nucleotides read TGTGCCAGCAGTGAAGGGGATGGGGCCAACGTCCTGACTTTC. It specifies CASSEGDGANVLTF.